The 13 T cell receptor beta chains below were found in one sample sequenced in a study of T cell changes during pregnancy in multiple sclerosis. Sequencing used immunoSEQ multiplex PCR; TCRdb keeps in-frame clones, though not all of them. This table holds more than 35,000 clones, approximately 90% found once. The sample in question was CD4+ T cells from peripheral blood mononuclear cells, obtained in the first trimester of pregnancy. Every receptor here comes from a female donor in good health, enrolled as a control in a pregnancy study.

The chain recombines TRBV6-6 with TRBJ2-3; D is uncertain. CDR3 size: 16 residues. The V gene's germline CDR1 is MNHNY and CDR2 SVGAGI (reference sequence). Trimming took off 6 bases at V and 1 base at J, with 17 bases between the two ends. CDR3 bases: TGTGCCAGCAGCAAAGGCCTAGGTTACGGCACAGATACGCAGTATTTT. The encoded protein is CASSKGLGYGTDTQYF.

This clone was recorded once. CDR3 DNA: TGTGCCAGCACATTGCAGGGGCAGAACAACGAGCAGTACTTC. It translates to CASTLQGQNNEQYF. The rearrangement uses TRBV28 and TRBJ2-7; possibly TRBD1 for D (6 bases). Germline-derived CDR1 and CDR2 are MDHEN and SYDVKM. V was trimmed by 7 bases and J by 5 bases, leaving 18 bases between them. The CDR3 covers 14 residues.

J is TRBJ1-2 and V is TRBV19, with 7 bases identical to TRBD1. CDR1 and CDR2 (germline): LNHDA, SQIVND (reference sequence). This CDR3 is built from 13 residues. The V and J ends lost 6 bases and 5 bases, in that order; junction bases with no gene match: 6. DNA for the CDR3: TGTGCCAGTAGCCTAGGGGGCGCGTATGGCTACACCTTC. This gives the protein CASSLGGAYGYTF. The full variable domain, completed using reference TRBV19 and TRBJ1-2, is DGGITQSPKYLFRKEGQNVTLSCEQNLNHDAMYWYRQDPGQGLRLIYYSQIVNDFQKGDIAEGYSVSREKKESFPLTVTSAQKNPTAFYLCASSLGGAYGYTFGSGTRLTVV.

This clone has a single count. The gene calls are TRBV29-1 and TRBJ2-1; 12 positions match TRBD1. CDR3 length: 12 amino acids. The germline CDR1 and CDR2 sequences are SQVTM and ANQGSEA. V lost 3 bases and J lost 15; bases outside the gene matches: 6. CDR3: CSVETGTGGRFF. The CDR3 coding sequence is TGCAGCGTTGAGACCGGGACAGGGGGCCGGTTCTTC.

CDR3 DNA sequence: TGTGCCAGCAGCCCTCCCCGGACAAGAAAAACCTACAATGAGCAGTTCTTC. It translates to CASSPPRTRKTYNEQFF. This chain connects TRBV11-2 to TRBJ2-1, with D possibly TRBD1 on 5 matching bases. Germline V gene data show CDR1 as SGHAT and CDR2 as FQNNGV. V was pared by 5 bases and J by 2 bases, with 19 bases between. The CDR3 is made up of 17 amino acids.

The chain joins TRBV4-1 to TRBJ1-5; tentative D call: TRBD1 (6 bases). The CDR3 runs 17 residues. The germline V and J ends were trimmed by 1 base and 1 base, with 14 bases remaining between them. Germline loops: CDR1 MGHRA, CDR2 YSYEKL. The CDR3: CASSQAPGDISNQPQHF. DNA for the CDR3: TGCGCCAGCAGCCAAGCACCAGGGGATATAAGCAATCAGCCCCAGCATTTT.

The chain couples TRBV5-1 to TRBJ2-7, with a weak D call TRBD1 (6 bases). The CDR3 covers 15 residues. V was shortened by 0 bases and J by 2 bases, with 12 bases between the two germline ends. CDR1 is SGHRS, CDR2 YFSETQ, per germline. Here the CDR3 reads CASSLDGQRAYEQYF. CDR3 in DNA: TGCGCCAGCAGCTTGGATGGACAGCGAGCCTACGAGCAGTACTTC.

This sequence joins TRBV7-3 and TRBJ2-5, with TRBD2 matching 10 bases. There are 16 residues in the CDR3. Germline values: CDR1 SGHTA, CDR2 FQGTGA. The V segment lost 1 base and the J segment 5 bases; nucleotides outside the gene matches: 7. The CDR3 DNA follows: TGTGCCAGCAGCTTAAGCCCTACTAGCGGGGTTGAGACCCAGTACTTC. Translated, it gives CASSLSPTSGVETQYF.

The gene calls are TRBV7-2 and TRBJ2-3, with 15 bases lining up with TRBD2. Germline assignment: CDR1 SGHTA and CDR2 FQGNSA. Trimming at V came to 5 bases and at J to 0 bases, leaving 9 bases not matched to a gene. This CDR3 contains 19 residues. The CDR3 spells CASSGGLAGGLYSTDTQYF. The CDR3 DNA is TGTGCCAGCAGCGGTGGACTAGCGGGGGGGCTCTATAGCACAGATACGCAGTATTTT.

The chain carries TRBV27 and TRBJ1-1; 9 bases line up with TRBD1. The germline CDR1 and CDR2 sequences are MNHEY and SMNVEV (reference sequence). This CDR3 region has 16 residues. J lost 1 base, V lost 6 bases, and 9 bases had no gene match. This CDR3 is CASRKQGARGNTEAFF. The CDR3 region has the DNA TGTGCCAGCAGAAAACAGGGGGCGAGGGGGAACACTGAAGCTTTCTTT.

The chain employs TRBV6-6 and TRBJ1-4; possibly TRBD1 for D (5 bases). V lost 6 bases, J lost 8 bases, and 10 bases lay in between. Germline-derived CDR1 and CDR2 are MNHNY and SVGAGI (reference sequence). This CDR3 has 12 residues. CDR3 DNA sequence: TGTGCCAGCAGCCAGACAGCGGAAAAACTGTTTTTT. Translated, it gives CASSQTAEKLFF.

The gene calls are TRBV7-2 and TRBJ2-1; 9 positions match TRBD2. CDR3 length: 18 residues. J gave up 2 bases and V 2 bases, and 10 bases lay outside the gene matches. The germline CDR1 and CDR2 sequences are SGHTA and FQGNSA. CDR3 nucleotides: TGTGCCAGCAGCTTACAGGGGAGAGGACTAGCGACCTACAATGAGCAGTTCTTC. This sequence encodes CASSLQGRGLATYNEQFF.

The table lists this clone with a count of one. The chain is built from TRBV6-1 and TRBJ1-2; D perhaps matches TRBD1 (5 bases). The V and J ends lost 4 bases and 5 bases respectively, with 17 bases between them. Germline V gene data show CDR1 as MNHNS and CDR2 as SASEGT. The CDR3 runs 15 residues. The CDR3 bases are TGTGCCAGCAGTGTTGTCCCGGGCCAGGGATATGGCTACACCTTC. Its protein is CASSVVPGQGYGYTF.